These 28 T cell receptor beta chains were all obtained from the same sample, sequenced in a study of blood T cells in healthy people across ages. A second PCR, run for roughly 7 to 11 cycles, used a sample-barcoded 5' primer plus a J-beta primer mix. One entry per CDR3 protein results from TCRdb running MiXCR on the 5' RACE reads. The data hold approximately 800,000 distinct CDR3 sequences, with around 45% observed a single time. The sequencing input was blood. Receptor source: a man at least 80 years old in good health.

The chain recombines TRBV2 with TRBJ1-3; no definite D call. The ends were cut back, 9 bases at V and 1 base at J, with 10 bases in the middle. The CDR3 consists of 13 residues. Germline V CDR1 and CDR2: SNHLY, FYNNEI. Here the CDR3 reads CARREDSGNTIYF. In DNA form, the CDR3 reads TGTGCCAGACGAGAAGATTCTGGAAACACCATATATTTT. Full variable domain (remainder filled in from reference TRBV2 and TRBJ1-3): EPEVTQTPSHQVTQMGQEVILRCVPISNHLYFYWYRQILGQKVEFLVSFYNNEISEKSEIFDDQFSVERPDGSNFTLKIRSTKLEDSAMYFCARREDSGNTIYFGEGSWLTVV.

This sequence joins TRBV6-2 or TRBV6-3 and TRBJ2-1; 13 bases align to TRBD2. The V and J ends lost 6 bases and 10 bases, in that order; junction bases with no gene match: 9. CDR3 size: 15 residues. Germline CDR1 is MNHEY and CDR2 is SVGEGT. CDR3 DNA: TGTGCCAGCAGGACGACTAGCGGGGGGCCAGGGGAGCAGTTCTTC. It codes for CASRTTSGGPGEQFF.

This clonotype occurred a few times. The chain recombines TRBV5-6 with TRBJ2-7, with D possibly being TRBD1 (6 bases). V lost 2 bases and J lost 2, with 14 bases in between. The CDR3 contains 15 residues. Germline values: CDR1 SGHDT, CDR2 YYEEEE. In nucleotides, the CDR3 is TGTGCCAGCAGCTTTCTGACTGGGGGCCCCTACGAGCAGTACTTC. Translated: CASSFLTGGPYEQYF.

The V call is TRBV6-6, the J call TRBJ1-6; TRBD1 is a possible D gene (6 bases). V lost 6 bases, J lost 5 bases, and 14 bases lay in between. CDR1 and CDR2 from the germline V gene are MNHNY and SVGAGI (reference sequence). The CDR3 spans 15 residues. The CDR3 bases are TGTGCCAGCAGCTATGCCCAGGGGAATAATTCACCCCTCCACTTT. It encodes CASSYAQGNNSPLHF.

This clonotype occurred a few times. CDR3 DNA sequence: TGTGCCAGCAGCCCGCGGGGAGGGACAGGACGCACAGATACGCAGTATTTT. The encoded protein is CASSPRGGTGRTDTQYF. The chain has TRBV12-3 or TRBV12-4 and TRBJ2-3; D may be TRBD1 (8 bases). V gave up 6 bases and J gave up 1 base, with 20 bases separating them. The CDR3 is 17 amino acids.

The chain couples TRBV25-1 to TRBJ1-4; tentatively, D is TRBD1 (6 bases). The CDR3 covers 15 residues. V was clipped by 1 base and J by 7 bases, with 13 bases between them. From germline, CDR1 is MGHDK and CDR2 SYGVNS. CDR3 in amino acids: CASSELTGSSEKLFF. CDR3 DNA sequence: TGTGCCAGCAGTGAATTAACAGGGTCTTCTGAAAAACTGTTTTTT.

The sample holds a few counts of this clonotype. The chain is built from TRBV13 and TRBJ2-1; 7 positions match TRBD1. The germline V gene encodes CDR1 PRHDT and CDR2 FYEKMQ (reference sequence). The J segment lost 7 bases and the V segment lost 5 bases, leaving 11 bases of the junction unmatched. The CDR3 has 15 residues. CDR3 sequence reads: CASSPGTVILNEQFF. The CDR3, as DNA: TGTGCCAGCAGCCCCGGGACAGTCATCTTGAATGAGCAGTTCTTC. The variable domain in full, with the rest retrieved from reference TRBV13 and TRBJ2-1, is AAGVIQSPRHLIKEKRETATLKCYPIPRHDTVYWYQQGPGQDPQFLISFYEKMQSDKGSIPDRFSAQQFSDYHSELNMSSLELGDSALYFCASSPGTVILNEQFFGPGTRLTVL.

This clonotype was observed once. The CDR3 loop is CASSEVPETQYF. CDR3 DNA: TGTGCCAGCAGTGAGGTCCCAGAGACCCAGTACTTC. The chain joins TRBV12-3 or TRBV12-4 to TRBJ2-5; D uncertain. This CDR3 has 12 amino acids. Trimming stripped 5 bases from V and 4 bases from J, with 8 bases between.

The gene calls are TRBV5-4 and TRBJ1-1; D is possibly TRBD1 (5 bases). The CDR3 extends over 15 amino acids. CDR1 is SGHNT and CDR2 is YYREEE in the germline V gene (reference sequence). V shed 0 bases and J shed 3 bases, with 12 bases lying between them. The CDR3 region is CASSLAARVDTEAFF. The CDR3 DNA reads TGTGCCAGCAGCTTGGCGGCCAGGGTGGACACTGAAGCTTTCTTT.

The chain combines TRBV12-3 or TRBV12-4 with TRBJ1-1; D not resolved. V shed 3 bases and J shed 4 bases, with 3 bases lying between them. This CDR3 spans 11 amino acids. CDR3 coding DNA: TGTGCCAGCAGTTTTGCCACTGAAGCTTTCTTT. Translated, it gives CASSFATEAFF.

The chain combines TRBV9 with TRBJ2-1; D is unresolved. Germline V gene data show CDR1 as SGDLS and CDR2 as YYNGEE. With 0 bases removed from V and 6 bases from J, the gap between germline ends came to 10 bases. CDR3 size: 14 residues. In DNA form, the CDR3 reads TGTGCCAGCAGCGTAGCTACCCAGCGCAATGAGCAGTTCTTC. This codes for CASSVATQRNEQFF.

CDR3 in amino acids: CASSQPGEGNEQYF. The CDR3 nucleotides read TGTGCCAGCAGCCAACCCGGGGAGGGCAATGAGCAGTACTTC. This chain uses TRBV16 with TRBJ2-5; 7 positions agree with TRBD2. This CDR3 contains 14 residues. The germline V gene has CDR1 KGHSY and CDR2 FQNENV. J was trimmed by 11 bases and V by 2 bases; bases with no gene match: 11. Supplemented by reference TRBV16 and TRBJ2-5, the full variable domain reads GEEVAQTPKHLVRGEGQKAKLYCAPIKGHSYVFWYQQVLKNEFKFLISFQNENVFDETGMPKERFSAKCLPNSPCSLEIQATKLEDSAVYFCASSQPGEGNEQYFGPGTRLLVL.

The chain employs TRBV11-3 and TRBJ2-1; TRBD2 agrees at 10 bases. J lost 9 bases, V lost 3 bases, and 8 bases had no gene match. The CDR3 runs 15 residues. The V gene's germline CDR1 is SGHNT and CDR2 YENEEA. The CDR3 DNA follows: TGTGCCAGCAGCTTTGTAGCGGGAGGTTCTGTTGAGCAGTTCTTC. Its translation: CASSFVAGGSVEQFF.

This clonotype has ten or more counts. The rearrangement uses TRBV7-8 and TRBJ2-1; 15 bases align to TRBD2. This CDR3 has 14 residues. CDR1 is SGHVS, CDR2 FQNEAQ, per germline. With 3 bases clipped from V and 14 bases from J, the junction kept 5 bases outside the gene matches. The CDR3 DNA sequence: TGTGCCAGCAGCTTGCGGACTAGCGGGAGGGAGAAGTTCTTC. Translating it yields CASSLRTSGREKFF.

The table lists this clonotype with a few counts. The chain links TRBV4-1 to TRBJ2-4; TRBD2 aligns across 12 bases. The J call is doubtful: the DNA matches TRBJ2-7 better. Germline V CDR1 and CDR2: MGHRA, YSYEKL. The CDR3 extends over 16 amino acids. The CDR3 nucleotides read TGCGCCAGCAGCCAACCGCTAGCGGGAGGGACCTACGAGCAGTACTTC. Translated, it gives CASSQPLAGGTYEQYF.

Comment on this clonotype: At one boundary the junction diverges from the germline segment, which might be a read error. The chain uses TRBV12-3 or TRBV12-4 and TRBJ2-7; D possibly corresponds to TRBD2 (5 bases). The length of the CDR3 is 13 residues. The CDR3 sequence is CASSLDRWETQSF. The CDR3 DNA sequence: TGTGCCAGCAGCTTGGACCGGTGGGAGACCCAGTCCTTC.

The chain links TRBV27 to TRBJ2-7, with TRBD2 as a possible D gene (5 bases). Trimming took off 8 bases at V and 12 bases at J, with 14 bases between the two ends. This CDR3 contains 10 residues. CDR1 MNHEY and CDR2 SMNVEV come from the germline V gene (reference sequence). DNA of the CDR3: TGTGCCAGCGGATCCGGGATACTGTACTTC. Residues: CASGSGILYF.

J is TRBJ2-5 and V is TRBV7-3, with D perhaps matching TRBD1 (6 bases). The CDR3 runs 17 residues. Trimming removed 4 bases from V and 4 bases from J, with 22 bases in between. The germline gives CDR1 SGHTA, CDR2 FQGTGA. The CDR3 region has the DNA TGTGCCAGCAGCTCTAACATCGTCTCGACAGGTTCAGAGACCCAGTACTTC. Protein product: CASSSNIVSTGSETQYF.

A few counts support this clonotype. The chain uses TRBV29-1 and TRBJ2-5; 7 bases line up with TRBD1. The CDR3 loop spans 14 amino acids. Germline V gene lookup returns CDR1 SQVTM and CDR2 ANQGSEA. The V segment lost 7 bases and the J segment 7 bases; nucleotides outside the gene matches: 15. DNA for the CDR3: TGCAGCGCTTTCGACAGGGCGATACACGGGACCCAGTACTTC. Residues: CSAFDRAIHGTQYF.

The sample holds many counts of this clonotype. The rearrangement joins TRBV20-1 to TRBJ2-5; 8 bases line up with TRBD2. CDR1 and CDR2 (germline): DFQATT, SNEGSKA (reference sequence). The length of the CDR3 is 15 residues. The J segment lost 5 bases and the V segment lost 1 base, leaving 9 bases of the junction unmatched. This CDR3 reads CSARVFGRARETQYF. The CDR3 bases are TGCAGTGCTAGAGTTTTCGGGAGGGCCAGGGAGACCCAGTACTTC.

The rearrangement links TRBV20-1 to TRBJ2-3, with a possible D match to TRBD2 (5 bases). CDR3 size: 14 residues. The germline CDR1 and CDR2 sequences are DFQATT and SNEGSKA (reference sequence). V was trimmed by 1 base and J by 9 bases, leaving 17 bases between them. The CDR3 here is CSARGSAGLITQYF. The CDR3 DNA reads TGCAGTGCTAGAGGTTCGGCGGGCCTAATAACGCAGTATTTT.

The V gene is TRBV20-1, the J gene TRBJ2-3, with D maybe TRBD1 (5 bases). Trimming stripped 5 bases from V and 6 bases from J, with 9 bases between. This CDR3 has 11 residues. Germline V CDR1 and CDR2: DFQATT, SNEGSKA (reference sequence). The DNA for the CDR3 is TGCAGTGCTGGTCACAGGGATACGCAGTATTTT. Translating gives CSAGHRDTQYF.

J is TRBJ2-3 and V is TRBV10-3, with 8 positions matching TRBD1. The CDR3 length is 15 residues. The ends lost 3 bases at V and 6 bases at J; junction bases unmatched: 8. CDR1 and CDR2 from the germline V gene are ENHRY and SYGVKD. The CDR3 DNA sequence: TGTGCCATCAGTGACAGGGGGCCCTCACAGGATACGCAGTATTTT. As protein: CAISDRGPSQDTQYF.

The CDR3 loop is CARTLAEISYNEQFF. CDR3 coding DNA: TGTGCCAGAACATTAGCGGAAATATCCTACAATGAGCAGTTCTTC. V gene TRBV2 combines with J gene TRBJ2-1, with a tentative D call TRBD2 (6 bases). CDR3 size: 15 residues. Germline CDR1 and CDR2: SNHLY and FYNNEI. Trimming shortened V by 9 bases and J by 1 base, and 16 bases separated the two germline ends. The full variable domain, its missing parts supplied by reference TRBV2 and TRBJ2-1, is EPEVTQTPSHQVTQMGQEVILRCVPISNHLYFYWYRQILGQKVEFLVSFYNNEISEKSEIFDDQFSVERPDGSNFTLKIRSTKLEDSAMYFCARTLAEISYNEQFFGPGTRLTVL.

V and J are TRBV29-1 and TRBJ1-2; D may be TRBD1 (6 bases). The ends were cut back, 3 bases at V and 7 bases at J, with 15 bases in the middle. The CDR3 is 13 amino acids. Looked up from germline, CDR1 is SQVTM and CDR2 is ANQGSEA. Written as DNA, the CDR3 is TGCAGCGTTGATTTGAGGGGGGGGTGTGGCTACACCTTC. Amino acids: CSVDLRGGCGYTF. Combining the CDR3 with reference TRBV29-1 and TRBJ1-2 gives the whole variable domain SAVISQKPSRDICQRGTSLTIQCQVDSQVTMMFWYRQQPGQSLTLIATANQGSEATYESGFVIDKFPISRPNLTFSTLTVSNMSPEDSSIYLCSVDLRGGCGYTFGSGTRLTVV.

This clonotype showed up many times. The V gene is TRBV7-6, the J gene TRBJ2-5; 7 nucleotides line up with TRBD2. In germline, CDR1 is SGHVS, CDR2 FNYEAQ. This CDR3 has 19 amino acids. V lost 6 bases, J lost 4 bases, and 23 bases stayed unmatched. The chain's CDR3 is CASSSIQSGTKGFIETQYF. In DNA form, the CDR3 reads TGTGCCAGCAGTTCGATTCAAAGCGGGACTAAAGGCTTTATAGAGACCCAGTACTTC.

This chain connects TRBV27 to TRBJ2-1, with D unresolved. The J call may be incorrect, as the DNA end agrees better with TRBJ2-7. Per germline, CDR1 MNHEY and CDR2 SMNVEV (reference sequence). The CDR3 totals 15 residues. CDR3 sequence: CASSPSRSSYNEQYF. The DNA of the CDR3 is TGTGCCAGCAGCCCAAGCAGGAGCTCCTACAATGAGCAGTACTTC.

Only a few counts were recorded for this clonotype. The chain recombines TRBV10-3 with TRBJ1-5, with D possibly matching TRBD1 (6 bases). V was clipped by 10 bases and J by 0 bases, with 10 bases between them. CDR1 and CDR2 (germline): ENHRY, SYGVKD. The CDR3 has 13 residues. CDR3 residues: CATQGYSNQPQHF. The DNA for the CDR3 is TGTGCCACCCAGGGGTATAGCAATCAGCCCCAGCATTTT.